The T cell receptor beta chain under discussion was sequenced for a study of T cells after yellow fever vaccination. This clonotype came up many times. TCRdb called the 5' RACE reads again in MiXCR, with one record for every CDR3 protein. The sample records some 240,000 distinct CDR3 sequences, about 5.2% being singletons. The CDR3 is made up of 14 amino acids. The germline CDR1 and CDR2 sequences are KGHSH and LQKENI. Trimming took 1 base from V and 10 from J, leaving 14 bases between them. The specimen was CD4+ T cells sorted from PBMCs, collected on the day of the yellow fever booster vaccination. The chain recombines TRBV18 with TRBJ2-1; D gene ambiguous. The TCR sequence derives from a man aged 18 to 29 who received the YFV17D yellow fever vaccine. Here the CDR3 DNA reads TGTGCCAGCTCACCACAGGAGACTGGCGCCGAGCAGTTCTTC. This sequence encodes CASSPQETGAEQFF.